The 5 T cell receptor beta chains below were found in one sample sequenced in a study of Ad26.COV2.S vaccination and SARS-CoV-2 variants. The repertoire was sequenced with immunoSEQ multiplex PCR; TCRdb's copy has only in-frame clones and lacks some. The sample yields over 300,000 clones, under 90% seen once. The treatment here: about 20 received Ad26.COV2.S at low or high dose, single or two shots; roughly five received placebo; per-sample allocation not given. Sampling was done on day 63 after the first vaccine or placebo injection. Here the sequenced sample was peripheral blood, taken in a trial of Ad26.COV2.S vaccine versus placebo. Every receptor here comes from a person aged 18-60 years who received the Ad26.COV2.S COVID-19 vaccine or a placebo.

CDR3 sequence: CASSAGYSNQPQHF. The CDR3 nucleotides are TGTGCCAGCAGCGCAGGTTACAGCAATCAGCCCCAGCATTTT. The genes are TRBV3-1 (or the pseudogene TRBV3-2) and TRBJ1-5; D is undetermined. The germline V gene encodes CDR1 LGHDT and CDR2 YNNKEL (reference sequence). The length of the CDR3 is 14 residues. The V and J ends lost 5 bases and 1 base respectively, with 9 bases between them.

This chain connects TRBV11-3 to TRBJ2-7; 11 bases line up with TRBD2. V trimming: 1 base; J trimming: 4 bases; junction bases outside the gene matches: 6. Germline lookup yields CDR1 SGHNT and CDR2 YENEEA. CDR3 size: 16 residues. The CDR3 here is CASSLVSGLAVYEQYF. The DNA for the CDR3 is TGTGCCAGCAGCTTAGTTTCGGGACTAGCGGTTTACGAGCAGTACTTC.

This sequence joins TRBV7-2 and TRBJ2-7; D might be TRBD1 or TRBD2, each matching 6 bases. This CDR3 is 15 amino acids long. Deletions cut 5 bases from V and 7 bases from J, with 21 bases between. Per germline, CDR1 SGHTA and CDR2 FQGNSA. Here the CDR3 DNA reads TGTGCCAGCAGCCCGCTGTTAGTAGGGGGGCATGAGCAGTACTTC. It codes for CASSPLLVGGHEQYF.

The V call is TRBV10-3, the J call TRBJ1-2; D gene uncertain. CDR1 ENHRY and CDR2 SYGVKD come from the germline V gene. The CDR3 covers 13 residues. Trimming shortened V by 3 bases and J by 6 bases, and 11 bases separated the two germline ends. CDR3 bases: TGTGCCATCAGTGACGGCGGACTTCATGGCTACACCTTC. Translation gives CAISDGGLHGYTF.

The chain uses TRBV4-2 and TRBJ2-3; D is undetermined. The V gene's germline CDR1 is LGHNA and CDR2 YNFKEQ. The CDR3 loop spans 15 amino acids. V lost 0 bases and J lost 0, with 7 bases in between. CDR3 in DNA: TGTGCCAGCAGCCAAGAGTTATTTAGCACAGATACGCAGTATTTT. This codes for CASSQELFSTDTQYF.